A single T cell receptor beta chain is shown here with its context. This sample is drawn from a study of blood T cell repertoires in COVID-19. Trimming left V 2 bases short and J 1 base short, with 5 bases between. In germline, CDR1 is WNHNN, CDR2 SYGVQD (reference sequence). CDR3 length: 14 amino acids. In the authors' methods: Counts of nucleated cells, estimated from reference gene primer amplification, were obtained. The method was immunoSEQ multiplex PCR; TCRdb's version includes in-frame clones alone and lacks a portion of them. Clone size and V and J calls were adopted from that table, with D and trimming inferred from the DNA. The sample shows a few hundred thousand clones, roughly 87% of them seen only once.

The chain has TRBV10-1 and TRBJ2-2, with D possibly TRBD1 on 5 matching bases. The sequence was obtained from a man aged 18 to 29 with active or convalescent COVID-19. What was sequenced was peripheral blood. CDR3 residues: CASSETGNTGELFF. The CDR3 region has the DNA TGCGCCAGCAGTGAGACAGGGAACACCGGGGAGCTGTTTTTT.